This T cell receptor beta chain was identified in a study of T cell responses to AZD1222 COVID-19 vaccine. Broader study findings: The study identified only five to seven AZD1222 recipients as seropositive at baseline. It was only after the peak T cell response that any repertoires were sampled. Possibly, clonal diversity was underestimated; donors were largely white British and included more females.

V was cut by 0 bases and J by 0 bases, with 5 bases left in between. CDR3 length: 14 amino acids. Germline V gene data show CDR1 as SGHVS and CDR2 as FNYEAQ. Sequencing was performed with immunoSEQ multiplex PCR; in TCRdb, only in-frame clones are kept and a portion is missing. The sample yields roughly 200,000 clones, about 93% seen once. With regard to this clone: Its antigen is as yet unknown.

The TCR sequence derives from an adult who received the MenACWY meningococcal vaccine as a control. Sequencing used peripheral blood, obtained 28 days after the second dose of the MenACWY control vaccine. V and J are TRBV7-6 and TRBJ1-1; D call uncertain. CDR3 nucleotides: TGTGCCAGCAGCTTAGCACACATGAACACTGAAGCTTTCTTT. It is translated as CASSLAHMNTEAFF.